Here is one T cell receptor beta chain with its context. Trimming stripped 6 bases from V and 10 bases from J, with 19 bases between. This CDR3 region has 14 residues. Germline CDR1 is SGHTA and CDR2 is FQGTGA. The data were obtained in a study of blood T cells in healthy people across ages. Together with a sample-barcoded 5' primer, a J-beta primer mix was included in a second PCR lasting about 6 to 11 cycles. TCRdb independently ran MiXCR on the 5' RACE reads; one entry per CDR3 protein. The sample carries around 1,000,000 distinct CDR3 sequences, about 25% recorded once. These sequences were also reported in another study, on T cells of mothers and their children. That investigation notes: The study sampled three healthy Caucasian mothers and their six children. Sample barcodes plus 2-4 random nucleotides came from the M1S primer. For unrelated pairs as for related ones, thymic selection shapes TCR recombination output similarly. Mother-child pairs who were related displayed a slightly higher overlap than unrelated pairs, a difference that was non-significant.

The chain joins TRBV7-3 to TRBJ2-1; the D gene is possibly TRBD2 (6 bases). The receptor was derived from a girl aged 2-10 years in good health. Sequenced material: blood. CDR3 sequence (DNA): TGTGCCAGCAGTCCGGTGGGGGGATTCAACGAGCAGTTCTTC. As protein: CASSPVGGFNEQFF. The full variable domain, in which reference TRBV7-3 and TRBJ2-1 provide the parts outside the CDR3, is GAGVSQTPSNKVTEKGKYVELRCDPISGHTALYWYRQSLGQGPEFLIYFQGTGAADDSGLPNDRFFAVRPEGSVSTLKIQRTERGDSAVYLCASSPVGGFNEQFFGPGTRLTVL.